The entry below describes one T cell receptor beta chain. J lost 8 bases, V lost 6 bases, and 14 bases had no gene match. CDR1 is LNHDA and CDR2 is SQIVND in the germline V gene (reference sequence). The CDR3 covers 16 residues. These data originate in a study of T cells in localized non-small cell lung cancer. Only in-frame clones appear in the TCRdb table, and some are missing; sequencing was by immunoSEQ multiplex PCR. The data show under 9,500 clones, 92% seen once. This clonotype was sampled from a woman aged 35 to 70 with stage I squamous cell lung carcinoma. This sample comprised peripheral blood, obtained before any cancer treatment. The chain is built from TRBV19 and TRBJ2-1, with TRBD2 identical over 9 bases. Here the CDR3 reads CASRGAGTSNRHEQFF. In nucleotides, the CDR3 is TGTGCCAGTAGGGGGGCCGGGACTAGCAACAGACATGAGCAGTTCTTC. The whole variable domain, remainder taken from reference TRBV19 and TRBJ2-1, is DGGITQSPKYLFRKEGQNVTLSCEQNLNHDAMYWYRQDPGQGLRLIYYSQIVNDFQKGDIAEGYSVSREKKESFPLTVTSAQKNPTAFYLCASRGAGTSNRHEQFFGPGTRLTVL.